This TCR beta chain was identified in a study of regulatory T cells in long-lasting Graves disease (dated by TCRdb to the early 2020s). Turning to the overall study: Persistent Graves' disease meant more than 5 years of antithyroid drug treatment with TSH receptor autoantibodies that stayed positive. Persistent Graves' disease patients were compared with newly diagnosed Graves' disease patients by peripheral blood TCR sequencing and RNA sequencing. The study took place in China and was registered as a clinical trial. A total of around 35 samples underwent TCR sequencing, from 13 patients with persistent Graves' disease and 20 or so patients with newly diagnosed Graves' disease. Antithyroid drugs had been taken for approximately 9.7 years on average by persistent Graves' disease patients in the clinical cohort.

What the work shows at the level of the full study, not this receptor alone: Because the primary lesion, thyroid tissue, could not be accessed, the study looked at peripheral blood alone. Preferential use of TRBV28, TRBJ1-2 and TRBJ2-5 was observed in persistent disease, whereas TRBV20-1 and TRBJ2-1 were favored in newly diagnosed disease. Compared with newly diagnosed patients, persistent Graves' disease patients had lower TCR Shannon entropy and fewer highly expanded clones, which suggests clonal expansion. Persistent patients shared more public clonotypes among themselves (2,741) than newly diagnosed patients did (approximately 970). Only the TCR beta chain was sequenced and analyzed. The small sample size was acknowledged by the authors as a limitation that may reduce accuracy.

Libraries were made using multiplex PCR. Sequencing instrument: Illumina HiSeq 4000. CDR3 regions were amplified by Arm-PCR with iRepertoire HTBI primers to construct TCR beta libraries. PCR products were gel purified before sequencing. The original pipeline was this. Gene usage analysis of CDR3 amino acid clonotypes relied on the 55 to 80 TRBV and 15 or so TRBJ segments identified across samples. COPE and FqMerger were used to merge filtered high-quality paired reads into contigs. BLAST was used to align contigs to the IMGT TRBV, TRBD and TRBJ reference genes, and CDR3 was defined following IMGT. Clonotypes above 0.1% frequency were classified as highly expanded clones. Shannon entropy served as the measure of repertoire diversity, while the Gini coefficient captured V-J evenness. Clonotypes shared by more than one individual were considered public. The raw public reads went through TCRdb reprocessing: fastp at Q25, MiXCR clone calling, in-frame beta chains kept. Rows matching on CDR3 protein sequence are summarized as one entry with the most common DNA and genes. TCRdb, rather than the study authors, made the V and J calls. In this sample the table shows 300,000 to 500,000 distinct CDR3 sequences, around 20% of which occur a single time. The ten most abundant clones make up around 20% of the sample.

The time point label here, explained by the study, means: persistent/refractory GD, antithyroid drugs over 5 years with positive TRAb. For both TCR sequencing and RNA sequencing, RNA was extracted from PBMCs using TRIzol. Graves' disease was diagnosed according to American Thyroid Association guidelines. Recruitment of patients was carried out at an endocrinology department in Xi'an, China. Each patient gave approximately 9 milliliters of peripheral blood, collected in an EDTA anticoagulant tube. PBMCs were isolated by Ficoll Paque Plus density gradient separation without further T cell sorting. RNA quality was checked with an Agilent 2100 Bioanalyzer and agarose gel, and concentration with a NanoDrop 2000. The CDR3 starts with the cysteine, ends with the phenylalanine, and has 17 residues. Only the CDR3 DNA is retained, 51 bases long and in frame from the first base. A distance of 19 bases separates the germline ends of V and J, which lose 7 bases and 0 bases respectively. Looking up the germline V gene yields CDR1 MNHNS and CDR2 SASEGT.

Of note for this clonotype: Its recognized antigen is unknown. No qualities accompany the bases; no much larger clone lies one base away.

The material sequenced was peripheral blood mononuclear cells (PBMCs), taken when the disease was refractory, from a patient treated with antithyroid drugs. The clonotype was recovered from a female donor with Graves disease. This chain joins TRBV6-1 to TRBJ2-1, with the D segment identity uncertain. In nucleotides, the sequence is TGTGCCAGCACTGGAGCATCTAAACAGACCTCCTACAATGAGCAGTTCTTC. Its amino acids are CASTGASKQTSYNEQFF.